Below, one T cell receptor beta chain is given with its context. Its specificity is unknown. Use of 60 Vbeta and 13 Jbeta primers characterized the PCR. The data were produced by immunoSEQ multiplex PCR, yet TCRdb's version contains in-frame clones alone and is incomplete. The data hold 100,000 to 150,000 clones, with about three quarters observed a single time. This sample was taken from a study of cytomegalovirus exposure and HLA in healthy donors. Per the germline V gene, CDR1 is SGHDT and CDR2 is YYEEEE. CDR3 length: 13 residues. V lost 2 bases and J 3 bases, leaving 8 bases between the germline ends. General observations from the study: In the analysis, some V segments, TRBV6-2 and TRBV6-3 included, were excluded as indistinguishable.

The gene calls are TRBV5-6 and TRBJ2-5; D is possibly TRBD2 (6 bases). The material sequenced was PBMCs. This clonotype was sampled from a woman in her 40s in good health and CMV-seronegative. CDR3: CASSFWEEETQYF. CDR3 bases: TGTGCCAGCAGCTTCTGGGAGGAAGAGACCCAGTACTTC.